The 27 T cell receptor beta chains below all came from one sample that was sequenced in a study of early T cells in non-severe SARS-CoV-2 infection. A single record per CDR3 protein comes from TCRdb applying MiXCR to the 5' RACE reads. This table holds 70,000 to 85,000 distinct CDR3 sequences, 9% to 14% found once. The material sequenced was whole blood. The receptor set was obtained from an adult who was a healthcare worker with PCR-confirmed SARS-CoV-2 infection or an uninfected control (not recorded which).

There are a few counts of this clonotype. The chain carries TRBV5-1 and TRBJ1-1, with D uncertain. The CDR3 is 14 residues long. Germline CDR1 reads SGHRS; CDR2 reads YFSETQ. V lost 2 bases and J lost 7, with 15 bases in between. The CDR3 DNA follows: TGCGCCAGCAGCTTAAGTTTTAACAGCGGTGAAGCTTTCTTT. The encoded protein is CASSLSFNSGEAFF.

This clonotype is a singleton in its sample. V gene TRBV4-2 combines with J gene TRBJ2-4; perhaps TRBD1 as D (5 bases). V lost 6 bases, J lost 5 bases, and 11 bases lay in between. CDR1 is LGHNA and CDR2 is YNFKEQ in the germline V gene. This CDR3 has 13 amino acids. The CDR3 is CASRLKGQNIQYF. The CDR3 DNA reads TGTGCCAGCAGGCTTAAGGGGCAAAACATTCAGTACTTC.

The chain combines TRBV7-2 with TRBJ2-5; TRBD2 is a possible D gene (5 bases). CDR1 and CDR2 from the germline V gene are SGHTA and FQGNSA. V was cut by 5 bases and J by 2 bases, with 18 bases left in between. The CDR3 runs to 16 residues. The CDR3 reads CASSPRSAWVQETQYF. The CDR3 DNA follows: TGTGCCAGCAGCCCGCGTAGCGCCTGGGTACAAGAGACCCAGTACTTC.

In its sample, this clonotype was seen many times. This chain links TRBV29-1 with TRBJ2-7; TRBD1 might be the D (5 bases). There are 13 residues in the CDR3. V gave up 5 bases and J gave up 1 base, with 12 bases separating them. The germline V gene encodes CDR1 SQVTM and CDR2 ANQGSEA. The CDR3 reads CSVHLQGSYEQYF. The CDR3 bases are TGCAGCGTTCATCTCCAGGGATCCTACGAGCAGTACTTC.

This clonotype was counted many times. The V gene is TRBV14, the J gene TRBJ2-1; TRBD2 matches 10 bases. The germline CDR1 and CDR2 sequences are SGHDN and FVKESK. V lost 3 bases, J lost 4 bases, and 6 bases stayed unmatched. This CDR3 spans 16 amino acids. The CDR3, as DNA: TGTGCCAGCAGCCATTATCGGACTAGCGGTTACAATGAGCAGTTCTTC. This encodes CASSHYRTSGYNEQFF.

This chain's CDR3 is CASSLDRGGYTF. CDR3 DNA sequence: TGTGCCAGCAGCCTGGACAGGGGAGGCTACACCTTC. The V gene is TRBV3-1, the J gene TRBJ1-2; 9 bases map to TRBD1. Looked up from germline, CDR1 is LGHDT and CDR2 is YNNKEL (reference sequence). The CDR3 has 12 residues. The trim removed 4 bases at V and 8 bases at J, leaving 2 bases unmatched.

In this sample, this clonotype turned up many times. The chain recombines TRBV11-1 with TRBJ2-1; D gene ambiguous. This CDR3 is 13 amino acids long. Germline assignment: CDR1 SGHAT and CDR2 FQDESV (reference sequence). V shed 3 bases and J shed 4 bases, with 7 bases lying between them. For the CDR3, the DNA is TGTGCCAGCAGCTTTTTTCCTTACAATGAGCAGTTCTTC. It specifies CASSFFPYNEQFF.

This clonotype was observed at least ten times. In DNA, the CDR3 is TGCAGCGTCGGGACATTTGGAAACACCATATATTTT. Translating gives CSVGTFGNTIYF. The J gene is TRBJ1-3, the V gene TRBV29-1, with D perhaps matching TRBD1 (6 bases). There are 12 residues in the CDR3. CDR1 SQVTM and CDR2 ANQGSEA come from the germline V gene. Trimming left V 6 bases short and J 3 bases short, with 9 bases between.

This clonotype was picked up many times. This chain connects TRBV12-3 or TRBV12-4 to TRBJ2-7; a possible D gene is TRBD1 (6 bases). The ends were cut back, 5 bases at V and 4 bases at J, with 15 bases in the middle. The length of the CDR3 is 14 residues. CDR3 in amino acids: CASSTDRKTYEQYF. The CDR3 DNA is TGTGCCAGCAGTACGGACAGAAAGACGTACGAGCAGTACTTC.

In its sample, this clonotype was seen a few times. The chain links TRBV12-3 or TRBV12-4 to TRBJ2-2; 8 bases line up with TRBD1. The V gene end was trimmed by 3 bases and the J gene end by 4 bases; junction bases not matched to a gene: 4. The CDR3 totals 15 residues. CDR3 nucleotide sequence: TGTGCCAGCAGTTTCAGGGGGCCCAGCACCGGGGAGCTGTTTTTT. It encodes CASSFRGPSTGELFF.

This chain joins TRBV12-3 or TRBV12-4 and TRBJ2-7; D might be TRBD1 (6 bases). V lost 8 bases and J 3 bases, leaving 14 bases between the germline ends. The CDR3 is 13 residues long. The CDR3 loop reads CASLDSSLYEQYF. The DNA for the CDR3 is TGTGCCAGCCTGGACAGCAGTCTCTACGAGCAGTACTTC.

This chain links TRBV30 with TRBJ2-2; D gene unclear. The CDR3 is 11 residues long. V shed 7 bases and J shed 6 bases, with 9 bases lying between them. Germline V CDR1 and CDR2: GTSNPN, SVGIG (reference sequence). The DNA for the CDR3 is TGTGCCTCCCTCCCCCCCGGGGAGCTGTTTTTT. This encodes CASLPPGELFF.

The chain carries TRBV19 and TRBJ2-7; TRBD2 matches at 8 bases. Losses at the gene ends were 3 bases for V and 5 bases for J; bases not matched to a gene: 9. Germline assignment: CDR1 LNHDA and CDR2 SQIVND (reference sequence). The CDR3 is made up of 15 amino acids. Here the CDR3 reads CASSIWAGGTNEQYF. DNA of the CDR3: TGTGCCAGTAGTATTTGGGCGGGAGGAACTAACGAGCAGTACTTC. The entire variable domain, with the rest obtained from reference TRBV19 and TRBJ2-7, is as follows: DGGITQSPKYLFRKEGQNVTLSCEQNLNHDAMYWYRQDPGQGLRLIYYSQIVNDFQKGDIAEGYSVSREKKESFPLTVTSAQKNPTAFYLCASSIWAGGTNEQYFGPGTRLTVT.

The sample holds a few counts of this clonotype. The V call is TRBV29-1, the J call TRBJ2-2; no clear D gene. The CDR3 is 13 amino acids. Per the germline V gene, CDR1 is SQVTM and CDR2 is ANQGSEA. V was shortened by 7 bases and J by 0 bases, with 9 bases between the two germline ends. The CDR3 DNA reads TGCAGCGCCCGACCTACGAACACCGGGGAGCTGTTTTTT. This encodes CSARPTNTGELFF.

The V and J genes are TRBV6-2 or TRBV6-3 and TRBJ2-1, with unresolved D. The CDR3 runs 15 residues. Germline CDR1 MNHEY, CDR2 SVGEGT. Trimming removed 3 bases from V and 0 bases from J, with 9 bases in between. CDR3 residues: CASSYSPSSYNEQFF. The DNA for the CDR3 is TGTGCCAGCAGTTATTCACCGAGCTCCTACAATGAGCAGTTCTTC.

This clonotype was seen only a few times. The CDR3 bases are TGTGCCGCCACCGGAGGGGAGACCCAGTACTTC. Protein sequence: CAATGGETQYF. V is TRBV10-3 and J is TRBJ2-5; a possible D gene is TRBD2 (6 bases). The CDR3 covers 11 residues. CDR1 is ENHRY and CDR2 is SYGVKD in the germline V gene. The ends were cut back, 11 bases at V and 5 bases at J, with 12 bases in the middle.

The DNA for the CDR3 is TGTGCCAGCAGCTTGGTTGCCCCCGGGACCCCAAACATTCAGTACTTC. Encoded protein: CASSLVAPGTPNIQYF. This chain connects TRBV5-4 to TRBJ2-4; D might be TRBD1 or TRBD2, each matching 5 bases. CDR1 and CDR2 from the germline V gene are SGHNT and YYREEE (reference sequence). Trimming stripped 0 bases from V and 6 bases from J, with 16 bases between. The length of the CDR3 is 16 residues.

This chain uses TRBV28 with TRBJ1-2; D is possibly TRBD1 (5 bases). The V and J ends lost 2 bases and 8 bases respectively, with 12 bases between them. The CDR3 extends over 13 amino acids. Germline CDR1 and CDR2: MDHEN and SYDVKM. The CDR3 DNA sequence: TGTGCCAGCAGTTTAGGTCAGGGAGGCGGCTACACCTTC. This codes for CASSLGQGGGYTF.

This clonotype was seen more than once but under ten times. The gene calls are TRBV28 and TRBJ1-2, with TRBD1 identical over 7 bases. Germline loops: CDR1 MDHEN, CDR2 SYDVKM. This CDR3 has 13 residues. Trimming at V came to 8 bases and at J to 2 bases, leaving 5 bases not matched to a gene. CDR3 sequence (DNA): TGTGCCAGCCGGTTGACAGGGAACTATGGCTACACCTTC. Translated: CASRLTGNYGYTF.

The table lists this clonotype with a few counts. This chain links TRBV19 with TRBJ2-5; 8 bases agree with TRBD1. This CDR3 has 15 amino acids. Germline trimming cut 5 bases from V and 5 bases from J; bases unmatched to any gene: 10. The germline V gene has CDR1 LNHDA and CDR2 SQIVND (reference sequence). The CDR3 reads CASSLGDRSEETQYF. In DNA, the CDR3 is TGTGCCAGTAGTCTAGGGGACAGGAGCGAGGAGACCCAGTACTTC.

There are many counts of this clonotype. The rearrangement joins TRBV18 to TRBJ2-1; 8 nucleotides line up with TRBD1. This CDR3 contains 14 residues. The germline V gene encodes CDR1 KGHSH and CDR2 LQKENI. With 3 bases clipped from V and 7 bases from J, the junction kept 5 bases outside the gene matches. The DNA of the CDR3 is TGTGCCAGCTCACCCGGGACAGGTGCGAATGAGCAGTTCTTC. Translating it yields CASSPGTGANEQFF.

At least ten counts were recorded for this clonotype. This chain uses TRBV6-5 with TRBJ1-1; D call uncertain. The germline CDR1 and CDR2 sequences are MNHEY and SVGAGI. CDR3 size: 14 residues. V lost 6 bases and J lost 4, with 15 bases in between. As DNA, the CDR3 is TGTGCCAGCAGACCCCCCGGGGATTCCACTGAAGCTTTCTTT. Translating it yields CASRPPGDSTEAFF.

The V gene is TRBV6-5, the J gene TRBJ2-5; 7 nucleotides agree with TRBD1. CDR3 size: 15 residues. V lost 0 bases to trimming and J lost 5 bases; unmatched junction nucleotides: 6. Looked up from germline, CDR1 is MNHEY and CDR2 is SVGAGI. CDR3 sequence (DNA): TGTGCCAGCAGTTACTCTGGGACAGCCAGGGAGACCCAGTACTTC. It is translated as CASSYSGTARETQYF.

The J gene is TRBJ2-3, the V gene TRBV18; D gene ambiguous. The length of the CDR3 is 13 residues. CDR1 and CDR2 from the germline V gene are KGHSH and LQKENI. Trimming stripped 0 bases from V and 6 bases from J, with 7 bases between. CDR3 residues: CASSPPDRDTQYF. The CDR3 DNA follows: TGTGCCAGCTCACCACCGGATCGGGATACGCAGTATTTT.

The J gene is TRBJ1-4, the V gene TRBV6-5; D unclear. Germline values: CDR1 MNHEY, CDR2 SVGAGI. Trimming took off 7 bases at V and 10 bases at J, with 22 bases between the two ends. This CDR3 is built from 15 residues. The DNA for the CDR3 is TGTGCCAGCAAAAATGAGGTGACCAGAGGTGGAAAACTGTTTTTT. This codes for CASKNEVTRGGKLFF.

This clonotype was found many times. The chain links TRBV12-3 or TRBV12-4 to TRBJ1-2; D unresolved. The V gene lost 6 bases and the J gene lost 8 bases, with 13 bases spanning the gap. The CDR3 totals 12 residues. This chain's CDR3 is CASSPGPGGYTF. CDR3 DNA: TGTGCCAGCAGCCCTGGCCCCGGAGGCTACACCTTC.

The chain uses TRBV13 and TRBJ2-5, with 9 bases matching TRBD2. CDR1 is PRHDT and CDR2 is FYEKMQ in the germline V gene (reference sequence). The CDR3 totals 16 residues. V was pared by 5 bases and J by 1 base, with 8 bases of the junction left unmatched. The CDR3 loop reads CASSPRTSVPQETQYF. For the CDR3, the DNA is TGTGCCAGCAGCCCTCGGACTAGCGTACCCCAAGAGACCCAGTACTTC.